Listed here are 20 T cell receptor beta chains from one sample, sequenced in a study of blood T cell repertoires in COVID-19. Profiling relied on immunoSEQ multiplex PCR, and the TCRdb table lists in-frame clones only, not all of them. This sample has roughly 120,000 clones; nearly 90% occur once, and the top ten carry 4% to 5.5%. What was sequenced was peripheral blood. The source is a human donor in a cohort sampled during active COVID-19.

The CDR3 protein is CASSLAEGQPWETQYF. The CDR3 bases are TGCGCCAGCAGCTTGGCCGAGGGACAGCCGTGGGAGACCCAGTACTTC. The chain carries TRBV5-1 and TRBJ2-5; 7 bases map to TRBD1. Per germline, CDR1 SGHRS and CDR2 YFSETQ. The CDR3 spans 16 residues. V lost 0 bases and J lost 5; bases outside the gene matches: 10.

This clone was counted once. V usage is TRBV3-1 (or the pseudogene TRBV3-2) and J usage is TRBJ1-4, with D perhaps TRBD1 (6 bases). The CDR3 contains 14 residues. The V and J ends lost 1 base and 5 bases respectively, with 8 bases between them. CDR1 and CDR2 (germline): LGHDT, YNNKEL (reference sequence). The CDR3 is CASSQAGQNEKLFF. The CDR3 nucleotides read TGTGCCAGCAGCCAAGCTGGACAGAATGAAAAACTGTTTTTT.

The J gene is TRBJ1-2, the V gene TRBV6-5; 7 positions agree with TRBD1. This CDR3 has 14 residues. The V gene end was trimmed by 2 bases and the J gene end by 6 bases; junction bases not matched to a gene: 6. The germline CDR1 and CDR2 sequences are MNHEY and SVGAGI. CDR3 loop: CASSYRRQGNGYTF. DNA for the CDR3: TGTGCCAGCAGTTACCGACGACAGGGTAATGGCTACACCTTC.

V is TRBV24-1 and J is TRBJ1-2, with D possibly matching TRBD1 (5 bases). CDR1 is KGHDR, CDR2 SFDVKD, per germline. The CDR3 is 16 amino acids. Trimming stripped 8 bases from V and 3 bases from J, with 21 bases between. The CDR3 loop is CATTRHGQGHDYGYTF. The CDR3 DNA sequence: TGTGCCACCACCCGACACGGACAAGGTCATGACTATGGCTACACCTTC.

J is TRBJ1-6 and V is TRBV9; 10 bases are shared with TRBD1. The junction had 4 bases not matched to a gene; V was cut back by 6 bases and J by 7 bases. CDR3 length: 14 amino acids. Germline values: CDR1 SGDLS, CDR2 YYNGEE. The CDR3 region is CASMGDRGNSPLHF. DNA for the CDR3: TGTGCCAGCATGGGGGACAGGGGAAATTCACCCCTCCACTTT.

The chain employs TRBV28 and TRBJ2-1; D may be TRBD1 (6 bases). V was cut by 7 bases and J by 1 base, with 20 bases left in between. This CDR3 is built from 17 residues. Germline V gene data show CDR1 as MDHEN and CDR2 as SYDVKM. CDR3 bases: TGTGCCAGCACCCCCCGGGAAGGGGGTTATTCCTACAATGAGCAGTTCTTC. Translating gives CASTPREGGYSYNEQFF.

The chain is built from TRBV3-1 (or the pseudogene TRBV3-2) and TRBJ2-7; D remains unclear. Trimming took 5 bases from V and 5 from J, leaving 19 bases between them. This CDR3 comprises 15 residues. The germline CDR1 and CDR2 sequences are LGHDT and YNNKEL (reference sequence). CDR3: CASSSLTLGIDEQYF. The CDR3 DNA reads TGTGCCAGCAGCAGCTTAACCCTAGGCATCGACGAGCAGTACTTC.

In its sample, this clone was seen a few times. The chain combines TRBV6-1 with TRBJ1-5; D remains unclear. This CDR3 spans 16 amino acids. Germline CDR1 reads MNHNS; CDR2 reads SASEGT. Trimming cost V 2 bases and J 2 bases, with 13 bases left between them. For the CDR3, the DNA is TGTGCCAGCAGTGAATATCCAGGTACGCGCAATCAGCCCCAGCATTTT. It specifies CASSEYPGTRNQPQHF.

V and J are TRBV7-2 and TRBJ2-7; D is perhaps TRBD1 (5 bases). V lost 4 bases and J lost 3, with 16 bases in between. This CDR3 has 15 amino acids. Germline V gives CDR1 SGHTA, CDR2 FQGNSA. CDR3 bases: TGTGCCAGCAGCTACCTCCAGGGTGGTAGCTACGAGCAGTACTTC. As protein: CASSYLQGGSYEQYF.

This clone has more than one count but fewer than ten. The gene calls are TRBV7-9 and TRBJ1-5; 7 bases line up with TRBD1. The CDR3 totals 16 residues. In germline, CDR1 is SEHNR, CDR2 FQNEAQ (reference sequence). The junction had 12 bases not matched to a gene; V was cut back by 5 bases and J by 5 bases. The CDR3 protein is CASSLTYSGGHQPQHF. DNA of the CDR3: TGTGCCAGCAGCCTAACATATTCAGGGGGACATCAGCCCCAGCATTTT.

The J gene is TRBJ2-2, the V gene TRBV27; D might be TRBD2 (5 bases). V was pared by 8 bases and J by 3 bases, with 16 bases between. This CDR3 comprises 15 residues. CDR1 and CDR2 (germline): MNHEY, SMNVEV (reference sequence). CDR3 in amino acids: CASLTGPRDTGELFF. CDR3 coding DNA: TGTGCCAGCTTGACCGGGCCGCGGGACACCGGGGAGCTGTTTTTT.

The V call is TRBV19, the J call TRBJ2-2, with 9 bases lining up with TRBD1. The CDR3 contains 14 residues. The germline CDR1 and CDR2 sequences are LNHDA and SQIVND (reference sequence). After removal of 6 bases from V and 5 bases from J, the junction contained 4 bases not matched to a gene. The CDR3 sequence: CASRNRGRTGELFF. As DNA, the CDR3 is TGTGCCAGTAGAAACAGGGGGCGGACCGGGGAGCTGTTTTTT.

This clone was seen a single time. The chain joins TRBV5-4 to TRBJ2-7, with D hard to call. Germline values: CDR1 SGHNT, CDR2 YYREEE (reference sequence). V gave up 9 bases and J gave up 3 bases, with 13 bases separating them. The CDR3 covers 12 residues. Written as DNA, the CDR3 is TGTGCCACGGGTCCTTTCGACTACGAGCAGTACTTC. It translates to CATGPFDYEQYF.

The chain employs TRBV11-2 and TRBJ2-7; tentatively, D is TRBD1 (6 bases). Trimming took off 1 base at V and 3 bases at J, with 13 bases between the two ends. This CDR3 is 15 amino acids long. The germline V gene encodes CDR1 SGHAT and CDR2 FQNNGV. The CDR3 loop reads CASSLASGQVYEQYF. The CDR3, as DNA: TGTGCCAGCAGCTTAGCCTCGGGACAAGTCTACGAGCAGTACTTC.

This chain uses TRBV5-8 with TRBJ1-4; TRBD1 matches at 8 bases. The V gene's germline CDR1 is SGHTS and CDR2 YDEGEE. V was clipped by 1 base and J by 7 bases; unmatched bases: 6. The CDR3 runs 15 residues. CDR3 DNA sequence: TGTGCCAGCAGCTTGTATTCAGGGGGCCTTGAAAAACTGTTTTTT. It is translated as CASSLYSGGLEKLFF.

The chain combines TRBV5-5 with TRBJ1-1; 10 bases match TRBD1. Looked up from germline, CDR1 is SGHKS and CDR2 is YYEKEE (reference sequence). This CDR3 contains 15 residues. Losses at the gene ends were 4 bases for V and 1 base for J; bases not matched to a gene: 4. Written as DNA, the CDR3 is TGTGCCAGCAGCCGGACAGGGGGAGAGAACACTGAAGCTTTCTTT. This gives the protein CASSRTGGENTEAFF.

The chain carries TRBV12-3 or TRBV12-4 and TRBJ1-5; 7 bases are a match to TRBD1. The CDR3 runs to 11 residues. V lost 6 bases and J lost 7; bases outside the gene matches: 0. The CDR3 is CASSRGQPQHF. In DNA, the CDR3 is TGTGCCAGCAGCAGGGGGCAGCCCCAGCATTTT.

The chain links TRBV10-2 to TRBJ1-4, with a weak D call TRBD1 (5 bases). Trimming took off 7 bases at V and 8 bases at J, with 17 bases between the two ends. Germline loops: CDR1 WSHSY, CDR2 SAAADI. The CDR3 runs to 14 residues. For the CDR3, the DNA is TGCGCCAGCACTGAAGCAGGGTTCTACGAAAAACTGTTTTTT. The encoded protein is CASTEAGFYEKLFF.

The chain recombines TRBV2 with TRBJ2-1; the match to TRBD2 covers 11 bases. The CDR3 is 18 amino acids. Trimming at V came to 3 bases and at J to 1 base, leaving 8 bases not matched to a gene. CDR1 is SNHLY and CDR2 is FYNNEI in the germline V gene. DNA of the CDR3: TGTGCCAGCAGTGATCTAGCGGGGGGAAGCGCGTCCTACAATGAGCAGTTCTTC. It encodes CASSDLAGGSASYNEQFF.

V gene TRBV10-3 combines with J gene TRBJ2-2; 12 bases agree with TRBD1. This CDR3 contains 14 residues. Germline CDR1 ENHRY, CDR2 SYGVKD. The V and J ends lost 7 bases and 7 bases, in that order; junction bases with no gene match: 4. The CDR3 DNA reads as TGTGCCATCACCGGGACAGGGGGCAGCGGGGAGCTGTTTTTT. It is translated as CAITGTGGSGELFF.